Below, 25 T cell receptor beta chains from the same sample are listed, as sequenced in a study of T cells in women clearing cervical HPV infection listed by TCRdb under 2018. Library construction relied on the immunoSEQ multiplex PCR assay. TCRdb carries this immuneACCESS record with in-frame sequences only. Its versions omit some clonotypes, under half of them owing to an unresolved V gene in the studies checked, with the rest unexplained. The sample table records 25,000 to 30,000 clones. The top ten clonotypes cover around 4% of the sample. Sequenced input: blood buffy coat. The receptors here all came from a woman between 18 and 75 years old with a cervical HPV16 infection that either progressed to CIN3+ or cleared (not recorded which).

Regarding this clone: The CDR3 end lies 3 residues beyond the end of the read and is filled in from the germline J gene. The genes are TRBV30 and TRBJ1-5; D remains ambiguous. This CDR3 is built from 14 residues. Deletions cut 0 bases from V and 5 bases from J, with 11 bases between. Germline V CDR1 and CDR2: GTSNPN, SVGIG (reference sequence). The sequenced CDR3 bases are TGTGCCTGGAGTGTAGGTTCTCTCGATCAGCCC. It yields the protein CAWSVGSLDQP. Given in full, the CDR3 is CAWSVGSLDQPQHF. Filled out from reference TRBV30 and TRBJ1-5, the complete variable domain reads SQTIHQWPATLVQPVGSPLSLECTVEGTSNPNLYWYRQAAGRGLQLLFYSVGIGQISSEVPQNLSASRPQDRQFILSSKKLLLSDSGFYLCAWSVGSLDQPQHFGDGTRLSIL.

A word on this clone: Read coverage stops 3 residues before the CDR3 terminus; the germline J gene supplies the remainder. The chain links TRBV19 to TRBJ2-6, with TRBD1 matching 7 bases. With V trimmed by 4 bases and J by 0 bases, 6 bases remained unmatched. The CDR3 length is 17 residues. Germline V gene data show CDR1 as LNHDA and CDR2 as SQIVND (reference sequence). CDR3: CASSKGQSTSGANVLTF. The DNA read from the CDR3 is TGTGCCAGTAGTAAGGGACAGTCAACCTCTGGGGCCAACGTC. Based on the CDR3 plus reference TRBV19 and TRBJ2-6, the full variable domain is DGGITQSPKYLFRKEGQNVTLSCEQNLNHDAMYWYRQDPGQGLRLIYYSQIVNDFQKGDIAEGYSVSREKKESFPLTVTSAQKNPTAFYLCASSKGQSTSGANVLTFGAGSRLTVL.

As concerns this clone: The observed sequence ends 3 residues before the CDR3 terminus, with the missing tail filled in from the germline J gene. V usage is TRBV6-1 and J usage is TRBJ2-7, with 8 bases that match TRBD1. Germline-derived CDR1 and CDR2 are MNHNS and SASEGT. The ends lost 4 bases at V and 4 bases at J; junction bases unmatched: 6. The CDR3 has 14 amino acids. CDR3 protein: CASSGQGAYYEQYF. CDR3 bases read: TGTGCCAGCAGTGGGCAGGGGGCATATTACGAG.

In the case of this clone: The read ends 3 residues shy of where the CDR3 ends; the end is completed using the germline J gene. The chain combines TRBV20-1 with TRBJ2-5; 10 bases align to TRBD2. Germline CDR1 DFQATT, CDR2 SNEGSKA (reference sequence). V trimming: 6 bases; J trimming: 4 bases; junction bases outside the gene matches: 11. This CDR3 comprises 15 residues. The CDR3 sequence is CSARLAGSGGETQYF. The covered CDR3 bases are TGCAGTGCCCGACTAGCGGGTTCTGGGGGAGAGACC.

Worth noting for this clone: The read gets to within 3 residues of the CDR3 end, and the germline J gene fills in the rest. The chain employs TRBV19 and TRBJ2-6; TRBD1 matches at 9 bases. The CDR3 totals 17 residues. Unmatched junction bases numbered 5, after V lost 5 bases and J lost 0 bases. Germline lookup yields CDR1 LNHDA and CDR2 SQIVND (reference sequence). CDR3 bases read: TGTGCCAGTAGTGATCCGGGACAGGGCTCTGGGGCCAACGTC. Translating gives CASSDPGQGSGANV. The CDR3 reads in full as CASSDPGQGSGANVLTF. Drawing the rest from reference TRBV19 and TRBJ2-6, the complete variable domain is DGGITQSPKYLFRKEGQNVTLSCEQNLNHDAMYWYRQDPGQGLRLIYYSQIVNDFQKGDIAEGYSVSREKKESFPLTVTSAQKNPTAFYLCASSDPGQGSGANVLTFGAGSRLTVL.

Worth noting for this clone: From the germline J gene comes the end of the CDR3, since the read stops 3 residues before it. The J gene is TRBJ2-3, the V gene TRBV2; tentative D call: TRBD1 (5 bases). The CDR3 is made up of 15 amino acids. Germline V CDR1 and CDR2: SNHLY, FYNNEI. V was trimmed by 3 bases and J by 0 bases, leaving 10 bases between them. The chain's CDR3 is CASSDRQLSTDTQYF. The part of the CDR3 DNA that was read is TGTGCCAGCAGTGATCGACAGCTTAGCACAGATACG.

Comment on this clone: The read terminates 3 residues before the CDR3 end, so the remaining end is supplied by the germline J gene. The V call is TRBV5-1, the J call TRBJ2-5; 7 bases fit TRBD2. V was clipped by 5 bases and J by 3 bases; unmatched bases: 7. Germline CDR1 reads SGHRS; CDR2 reads YFSETQ. The CDR3 extends over 14 amino acids. The CDR3 DNA, read in part, is TGCGCCAGCAGTCTATCGGGGGGAAAAGAGACC. Residues: CASSLSGGKET. The CDR3 in its entirety is CASSLSGGKETQYF.

Note on this clone: The CDR3 end lies 3 residues beyond the end of the read and is filled in from the germline J gene. V is TRBV6-2 or TRBV6-3 and J is TRBJ2-1; a weak D match, TRBD1 (6 bases). Germline V gives CDR1 MNHEY, CDR2 SVGEGT. Trimming took off 5 bases at V and 5 bases at J, with 10 bases between the two ends. There are 13 residues in the CDR3. The sequenced part of the CDR3 DNA is TGTGCCAGCAGTCCCCGGGACAACAATGAG. Protein sequence: CASSPRDNNE. The CDR3 reads in full as CASSPRDNNEQFF.

On this clone: The read terminates 3 residues ahead of where the CDR3 ends, so the germline J gene completes it. The V call is TRBV29-1, the J call TRBJ1-2; 7 bases agree with TRBD1. The CDR3 is 12 residues long. Per the germline V gene, CDR1 is SQVTM and CDR2 is ANQGSEA. The CDR3 DNA, read in part, is TGCAGCGTTGAACTAGGGGGCTGGGGC. It translates to CSVELGGWG. In full, the CDR3 is CSVELGGWGYTF. Using reference TRBV29-1 and TRBJ1-2 for the parts outside the CDR3, the full variable domain is SAVISQKPSRDICQRGTSLTIQCQVDSQVTMMFWYRQQPGQSLTLIATANQGSEATYESGFVIDKFPISRPNLTFSTLTVSNMSPEDSSIYLCSVELGGWGYTFGSGTRLTVV.

A word on this clone: The observed sequence ends 3 residues before the CDR3 terminus, with the missing tail filled in from the germline J gene. The rearrangement uses TRBV2 and TRBJ2-2; D is perhaps TRBD2 (7 bases). The CDR3 totals 16 residues. V lost 4 bases and J 7 bases, leaving 19 bases between the germline ends. The germline gives CDR1 SNHLY, CDR2 FYNNEI. The sequenced part of the CDR3 DNA is TGTGCCAGCAGTGGAAGAGAGGGGGGGGATGGCGGGGAG. Its translation is CASSGREGGDGGE. The full-length CDR3 reads as CASSGREGGDGGELFF.

As regards this clone: The read gets to within 3 residues of the CDR3 end, and the germline J gene fills in the rest. The chain has TRBV7-7 and TRBJ2-1; TRBD2 matches at 9 bases. The ends lost 5 bases at V and 9 bases at J; junction bases unmatched: 14. This CDR3 is built from 16 residues. The germline V gene has CDR1 SSHAT and CDR2 FNYEAQ (reference sequence). The CDR3 spells CASSEVGAGGPPEQFF. The CDR3 DNA, read in part, is TGTGCCAGCAGCGAAGTGGGAGCGGGGGGCCCGCCTGAG.

CDR3 amino acids: CASSSTAGDNSPLHF. The part of the CDR3 DNA that was read is TGTGCCAGCAGTTCAACCGCAGGGGATAATTCACCC. The chain uses TRBV5-6 and TRBJ1-6, with D perhaps matching TRBD1 (6 bases). Read data end 3 residues before the CDR3 end; the end is taken from the germline J gene. Germline V gene data show CDR1 as SGHDT and CDR2 as YYEEEE. The V end was cut by 5 bases, the J end by 5 bases, with 14 bases between. The CDR3 consists of 15 residues. The full variable domain, in which reference TRBV5-6 and TRBJ1-6 provide the parts outside the CDR3, is DAGVTQSPTHLIKTRGQQVTLRCSPKSGHDTVSWYQQALGQGPQFIFQYYEEEERQRGNFPDRFSGHQFPNYSSELNVNALLLGDSALYLCASSSTAGDNSPLHFGNGTRLTVT.

Of note for this clone: The read ends 3 residues before the CDR3 terminus; that terminus is restored from the germline J gene. The rearrangement uses TRBV19 and TRBJ1-2, with 8 bases fitting TRBD1. The CDR3 totals 15 residues. Germline V gene lookup returns CDR1 LNHDA and CDR2 SQIVND (reference sequence). The CDR3 bases that were read are TGTGCCAGTAGTATAGTGGGACAGGCCACAGATACC. The encoded protein is CASSIVGQATDT. The full CDR3 protein reads CASSIVGQATDTYTF. Full variable domain (remainder filled in from reference TRBV19 and TRBJ1-2): DGGITQSPKYLFRKEGQNVTLSCEQNLNHDAMYWYRQDPGQGLRLIYYSQIVNDFQKGDIAEGYSVSREKKESFPLTVTSAQKNPTAFYLCASSIVGQATDTYTFGSGTRLTVV.

For this clone: The sequenced fragment ends 3 residues before the CDR3 boundary, so the rest is inferred from the germline J gene. This sequence joins TRBV28 and TRBJ2-5; 7 nucleotides line up with TRBD1. After removal of 4 bases from V and 2 bases from J, the junction contained 1 base not matched to a gene. Germline V gives CDR1 MDHEN, CDR2 SYDVKM. CDR3 length: 13 residues. This CDR3 is CASSSGQQETQYF. The CDR3 bases that were read are TGTGCCAGCAGTTCGGGACAGCAAGAGACC.

With regard to this clone: The read comes to an end 3 residues before the CDR3 does, leaving the germline J gene to fill in the end. This chain connects TRBV9 to TRBJ2-5; no clear D. The CDR3 loop spans 13 amino acids. Germline V gene lookup returns CDR1 SGDLS and CDR2 YYNGEE. With 1 base removed from V and 5 bases from J, the gap between germline ends came to 9 bases. The CDR3: CASSVLSQETQYF. The DNA read from the CDR3 is TGTGCCAGCAGCGTACTGAGTCAGGAGACC.

As concerns this clone: The read halts 3 residues ahead of the CDR3 end, with the missing end drawn from the germline J gene. This chain connects TRBV5-1 to TRBJ1-3; TRBD1 might be the D (6 bases). The CDR3 loop spans 15 amino acids. The V and J ends lost 0 bases and 1 base respectively, with 8 bases between them. Germline loops: CDR1 SGHRS, CDR2 YFSETQ. This CDR3 is CASSLGTVSGNTIYF. The sequenced CDR3 bases are TGCGCCAGCAGCTTGGGGACAGTATCTGGAAACACC.

Of note for this clone: The observed sequence ends 3 residues before the CDR3 terminus, with the missing tail filled in from the germline J gene. The genes are TRBV6-2 or TRBV6-3 and TRBJ2-1, with D possibly matching TRBD2 (7 bases). Germline-derived CDR1 and CDR2 are MNHEY and SVGEGT. This CDR3 contains 15 residues. V was trimmed by 0 bases and J by 7 bases, leaving 13 bases between them. The part of the CDR3 DNA that was read is TGTGCCAGCAGTTACTCCAGGGGAGGGTTGAATGAG. Translated, it gives CASSYSRGGLNE. The whole CDR3 reads CASSYSRGGLNEQFF.

With respect to this clone: The read halts 3 residues ahead of the CDR3 end, with the missing end drawn from the germline J gene. V usage is TRBV29-1 and J usage is TRBJ2-7, with D maybe TRBD1 (6 bases). The CDR3 runs 12 residues. From germline, CDR1 is SQVTM and CDR2 ANQGSEA. Trimming took 6 bases from V and 5 from J, leaving 14 bases between them. The sequenced part of the CDR3 DNA is TGCAGCGTCGGCAGGGACATCCACGAG. Translation gives CSVGRDIHE. From start to end, the CDR3 is CSVGRDIHEQYF.

Points on this clone: The CDR3 extends 3 residues past the end of the read, so its final part is completed from the germline J gene. This chain joins TRBV12-3 or TRBV12-4 and TRBJ2-3; TRBD1 aligns across 9 bases. The CDR3 runs to 16 residues. The V gene end was trimmed by 6 bases and the J gene end by 0 bases; junction bases not matched to a gene: 7. The CDR3 is CASRRGTGSSTDTQYF. The sequenced CDR3 bases are TGTGCCAGCAGGCGAGGGACAGGGAGTAGCACAGATACG.

Details on this clone: Read data end 3 residues before the CDR3 end; the end is taken from the germline J gene. This chain uses TRBV19 with TRBJ1-6; the match to TRBD1 covers 7 bases. Germline trimming cut 5 bases from V and 0 bases from J; bases unmatched to any gene: 7. The CDR3 covers 17 residues. Germline lookup yields CDR1 LNHDA and CDR2 SQIVND (reference sequence). The CDR3: CASSPKQGSSYNSPLHF. The sequenced part of the CDR3 DNA is TGTGCCAGTAGTCCCAAACAGGGGAGCTCCTATAATTCACCC.

Note on this clone: The CDR3 end is not reached by the read, which stops 3 residues before it; the germline J gene fills it in. The chain employs TRBV7-9 and TRBJ1-5; D is perhaps TRBD1 (6 bases). With 6 bases removed from V and 6 bases from J, the gap between germline ends came to 18 bases. The CDR3 extends over 15 amino acids. Germline values: CDR1 SEHNR, CDR2 FQNEAQ (reference sequence). The CDR3 bases that were read are TGTGCCAGCAGTCACAGGGTAGGTTCGCGTCAGCCC. Its protein is CASSHRVGSRQP. The full CDR3 is CASSHRVGSRQPQHF.

Comment on this clone: The CDR3 end is not reached by the read, which stops 3 residues before it; the germline J gene fills it in. The V gene is TRBV2, the J gene TRBJ2-7; no definite D call. This CDR3 spans 17 amino acids. Trimming pared 4 bases from V and 2 bases from J, leaving 21 bases between. The V gene's germline CDR1 is SNHLY and CDR2 FYNNEI. The sequenced part of the CDR3 DNA is TGTGCCAGCAGTGCGGGTTTCGGTCAAGGTATTGCCTACGAG. Its translation: CASSAGFGQGIAYE. The CDR3 as a whole reads CASSAGFGQGIAYEQYF.

Turning to this clone: The read gets to within 3 residues of the CDR3 end, and the germline J gene fills in the rest. The chain has TRBV7-9 and TRBJ1-2; no clear D gene. CDR1 is SEHNR and CDR2 is FQNEAQ in the germline V gene (reference sequence). Trimming cost V 3 bases and J 5 bases, with 16 bases left between them. This CDR3 is 15 amino acids long. The sequenced CDR3 bases are TGTGCCAGCAGCTTTCCAACAGACCTCTTGTATGGC. Amino acid sequence: CASSFPTDLLYG. The full CDR3 protein reads CASSFPTDLLYGYTF.

About this clone itself: The CDR3 end lies 3 residues beyond the end of the read and is filled in from the germline J gene. The chain links TRBV18 to TRBJ1-3; D call uncertain. The CDR3 is made up of 15 amino acids. The V end was cut by 6 bases, the J end by 0 bases, with 12 bases between. The germline CDR1 and CDR2 sequences are KGHSH and LQKENI. Incomplete CDR3 DNA: TGTGCCAGCTCGGACTTCCCAGTCTCTGGAAACACC. Translated, it gives CASSDFPVSGNT. In full, the CDR3 is CASSDFPVSGNTIYF.

Remarks on this clone: The read comes to an end 3 residues before the CDR3 does, leaving the germline J gene to fill in the end. The genes are TRBV13 and TRBJ2-3, with 11 bases lining up with TRBD1. Germline trimming cut 8 bases from V and 6 bases from J; bases unmatched to any gene: 10. This CDR3 comprises 15 residues. The germline V gene encodes CDR1 PRHDT and CDR2 FYEKMQ (reference sequence). CDR3 protein: CASGLGQGEFDTQYF. The sequenced CDR3 bases are TGTGCCAGCGGACTGGGACAGGGGGAATTTGATACG.